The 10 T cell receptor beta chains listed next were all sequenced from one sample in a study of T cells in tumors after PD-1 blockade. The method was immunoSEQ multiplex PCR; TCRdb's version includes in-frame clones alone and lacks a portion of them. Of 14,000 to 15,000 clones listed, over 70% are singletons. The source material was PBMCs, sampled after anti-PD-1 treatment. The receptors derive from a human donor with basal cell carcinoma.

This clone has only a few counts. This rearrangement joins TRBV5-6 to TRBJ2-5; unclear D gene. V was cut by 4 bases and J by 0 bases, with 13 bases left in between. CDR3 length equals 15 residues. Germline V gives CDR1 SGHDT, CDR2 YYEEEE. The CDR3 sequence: CASSKRRLHQETQYF. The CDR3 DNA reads TGTGCCAGCAGCAAAAGACGGCTACACCAAGAGACCCAGTACTTC.

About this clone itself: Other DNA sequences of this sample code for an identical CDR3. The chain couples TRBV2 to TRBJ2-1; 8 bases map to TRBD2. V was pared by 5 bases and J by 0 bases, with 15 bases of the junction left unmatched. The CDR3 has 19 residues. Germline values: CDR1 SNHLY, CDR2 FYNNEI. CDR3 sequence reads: CASSYGGARAGSSYNEQFF. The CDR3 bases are TGTGCCAGCAGTTACGGGGGGGCGCGGGCGGGGAGCTCCTACAATGAGCAGTTCTTC.

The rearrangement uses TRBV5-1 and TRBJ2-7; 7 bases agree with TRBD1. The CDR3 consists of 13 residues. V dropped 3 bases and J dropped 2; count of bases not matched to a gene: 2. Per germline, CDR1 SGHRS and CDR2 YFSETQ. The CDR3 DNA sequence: TGCGCCAGCAGCTGGACAGGTACCTACGAGCAGTACTTC. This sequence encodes CASSWTGTYEQYF.

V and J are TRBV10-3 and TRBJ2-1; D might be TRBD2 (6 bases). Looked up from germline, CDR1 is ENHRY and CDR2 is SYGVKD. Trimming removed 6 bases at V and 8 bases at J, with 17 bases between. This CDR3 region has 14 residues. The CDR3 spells CAIRDSTSWDEQFF. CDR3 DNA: TGTGCCATCAGGGATTCTACTAGCTGGGATGAGCAGTTCTTC.

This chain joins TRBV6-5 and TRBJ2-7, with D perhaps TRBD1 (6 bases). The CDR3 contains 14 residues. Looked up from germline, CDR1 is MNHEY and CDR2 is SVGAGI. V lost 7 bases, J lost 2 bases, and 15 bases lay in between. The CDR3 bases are TGTGCCAGCACCGAGCCCGGACAGACCTACGAGCAGTACTTC. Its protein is CASTEPGQTYEQYF.

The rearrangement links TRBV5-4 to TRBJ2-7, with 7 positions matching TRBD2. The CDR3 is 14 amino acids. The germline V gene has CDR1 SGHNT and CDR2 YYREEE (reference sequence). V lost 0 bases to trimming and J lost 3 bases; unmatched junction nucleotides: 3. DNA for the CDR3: TGTGCCAGCAGCTTGGTGGGGGGGGTCTACGAGCAGTACTTC. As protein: CASSLVGGVYEQYF.

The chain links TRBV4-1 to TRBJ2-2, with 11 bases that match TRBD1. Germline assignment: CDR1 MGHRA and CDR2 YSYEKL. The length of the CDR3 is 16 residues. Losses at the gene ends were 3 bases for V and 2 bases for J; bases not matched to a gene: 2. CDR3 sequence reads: CASSQGTGGNTGELFF. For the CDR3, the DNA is TGCGCCAGCAGCCAGGGGACAGGGGGTAACACCGGGGAGCTGTTTTTT.

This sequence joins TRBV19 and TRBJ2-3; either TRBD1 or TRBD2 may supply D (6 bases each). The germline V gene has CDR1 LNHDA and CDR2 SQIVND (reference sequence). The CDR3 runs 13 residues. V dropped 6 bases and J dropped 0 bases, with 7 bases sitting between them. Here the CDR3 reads CASRGGSTDTQYF. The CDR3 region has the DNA TGTGCCAGTAGAGGGGGGAGCACAGATACGCAGTATTTT.

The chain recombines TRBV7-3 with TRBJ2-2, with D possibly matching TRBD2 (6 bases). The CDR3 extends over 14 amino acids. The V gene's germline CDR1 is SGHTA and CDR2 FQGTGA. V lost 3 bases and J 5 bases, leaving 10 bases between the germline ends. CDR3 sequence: CASSLGGETGELFF. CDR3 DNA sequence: TGTGCCAGCAGCTTGGGGGGTGAGACCGGGGAGCTGTTTTTT.

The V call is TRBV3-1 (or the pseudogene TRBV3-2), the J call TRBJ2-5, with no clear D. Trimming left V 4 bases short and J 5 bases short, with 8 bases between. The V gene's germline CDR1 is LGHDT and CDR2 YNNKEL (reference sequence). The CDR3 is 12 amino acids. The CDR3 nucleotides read TGTGCCAGCAGCCGCCCCCGGGAGACCCAGTACTTC. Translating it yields CASSRPRETQYF.